This TCR beta chain appears in the sequencing data of a study of blood T cell repertoires in COVID-19. Looking at the study overall: From T cells, B-cell-depleted T cells, or PBMCs came the material, which was cDNA or gDNA.

The CDR3 runs to 11 residues. Germline V CDR1 and CDR2: SEHNR, FQNEAQ (reference sequence). Trimming pared 3 bases from V and 5 bases from J, leaving 4 bases between. Original processing notes: Estimation of nucleated cell counts was performed using reference gene primer amplification. The assay was immunoSEQ multiplex PCR, and TCRdb's table has in-frame clones only and misses some. Clone size and the V and J calls come from that table; the DNA yielded D and trimming. The sample consists of roughly 250,000 clones, around 85% of them appearing once. Only a few counts were recorded for this clone. Other nucleotide sequences in the sample specify the same CDR3.

The sequenced sample was PBMCs or T cells enriched from blood (not recorded which). The sequence came from a woman in her 30s who had recovered from COVID-19. The chain has TRBV7-9 and TRBJ2-5; D unresolved. CDR3 sequence: CASSFGETQYF. For the CDR3, the DNA is TGTGCCAGCAGCTTCGGGGAGACCCAGTACTTC.